This passage covers 15 T cell receptor beta chains from one sample sequenced in a study of technical replicates of blood from a handful of donors. Assay: immunoSEQ multiplex PCR; the TCRdb copy retains only in-frame clones and omits some. The repertoire holds about 76,000 clones, around 97% seen once, with roughly 0.21% in the top ten. Sequenced: T cells isolated from PBMCs. Receptor source: a human donor in good health.

The chain joins TRBV7-2 to TRBJ2-5; TRBD1 might be the D (6 bases). V was cut by 4 bases and J by 7 bases, with 10 bases left in between. This CDR3 contains 12 residues. Germline CDR1 SGHTA, CDR2 FQGNSA. The DNA of the CDR3 is TGTGCCAGCAGCTGGATAGGGGGGACCCAGTACTTC. The encoded protein is CASSWIGGTQYF. Full variable domain (remainder filled in from reference TRBV7-2 and TRBJ2-5): GAGVSQSPSNKVTEKGKDVELRCDPISGHTALYWYRQSLGQGLEFLIYFQGNSAPDKSGLPSDRFSAERTGGSVSTLTIQRTQQEDSAVYLCASSWIGGTQYFGPGTRLLVL.

The V and J genes are TRBV7-8 and TRBJ2-1; tentative D call: TRBD2 (6 bases). CDR3 length equals 15 residues. Germline V CDR1 and CDR2: SGHVS, FQNEAQ. Trimming pared 4 bases from V and 10 bases from J, leaving 20 bases between. The CDR3 DNA is TGTGCCAGCAGCTACGCCGGGAGACTGGGGGTCGAGCAGTTCTTC. This gives the protein CASSYAGRLGVEQFF.

V is TRBV2 and J is TRBJ1-5; D is ambiguous. Looked up from germline, CDR1 is SNHLY and CDR2 is FYNNEI. There are 11 residues in the CDR3. Trimming removed 3 bases from V and 13 bases from J, with 10 bases in between. The CDR3 nucleotides are TGTGCCAGCAGTGAGTTTGAGTTGCAGCATTTT. Protein: CASSEFELQHF.

This clone was observed a single time. J is TRBJ2-1 and V is TRBV7-9; 7 nucleotides match TRBD1. The CDR3 consists of 17 residues. Germline loops: CDR1 SEHNR, CDR2 FQNEAQ (reference sequence). The V gene end was trimmed by 5 bases and the J gene end by 4 bases; junction bases not matched to a gene: 14. In DNA form, the CDR3 reads TGTGCCAGCAGCCCCCAGGACGTCCCGGGACAGTACAATGAGCAGTTCTTC. Its protein product is CASSPQDVPGQYNEQFF. The full variable domain, with the rest looked up from reference TRBV7-9 and TRBJ2-1, is DTGVSQNPRHKITKRGQNVTFRCDPISEHNRLYWYRQTLGQGPEFLTYFQNEAQLEKSRLLSDRFSAERPKGSFSTLEIQRTEQGDSAMYLCASSPQDVPGQYNEQFFGPGTRLTVL.

This sequence joins TRBV5-1 and TRBJ2-3; the match to TRBD2 covers 9 bases. CDR1 and CDR2 from the germline V gene are SGHRS and YFSETQ. V lost 1 base, J lost 6 bases, and 12 bases stayed unmatched. The CDR3 contains 17 residues. This chain's CDR3 is CASSLLGLAGSRDTQYF. CDR3 nucleotide sequence: TGCGCCAGCAGCTTGCTCGGGCTAGCGGGGTCCCGGGATACGCAGTATTTT.

V is TRBV19 and J is TRBJ1-1; 9 bases line up with TRBD1. Losses at the gene ends were 5 bases for V and 2 bases for J; bases not matched to a gene: 6. This CDR3 is 15 amino acids long. In germline, CDR1 is LNHDA, CDR2 SQIVND (reference sequence). CDR3 nucleotide sequence: TGTGCCAGTAGTGGAAACAGGGGGCATAACACTGAAGCTTTCTTT. Translation gives CASSGNRGHNTEAFF.

The chain has TRBV5-6 and TRBJ2-7, with 8 bases that match TRBD1. The CDR3 length is 15 residues. Looked up from germline, CDR1 is SGHDT and CDR2 is YYEEEE. After removal of 2 bases from V and 4 bases from J, the junction contained 8 bases not matched to a gene. The CDR3 here is CASSFPGTGIYEQYF. Here the CDR3 DNA reads TGTGCCAGCAGCTTCCCTGGGACAGGTATTTACGAGCAGTACTTC.

This sequence joins TRBV18 and TRBJ1-2; 9 bases fit TRBD1. Germline V CDR1 and CDR2: KGHSH, LQKENI. CDR3 size: 16 residues. The V and J ends lost 4 bases and 0 bases, in that order; junction bases with no gene match: 6. DNA of the CDR3: TGTGCCAGCTCACGACCGGGACAGGGAGCTAACTATGGCTACACCTTC. Its protein is CASSRPGQGANYGYTF.

V usage is TRBV5-1 and J usage is TRBJ2-2, with D tentatively TRBD2 (6 bases). Germline V CDR1 and CDR2: SGHRS, YFSETQ. CDR3 length: 14 residues. Trimming removed 5 bases at V and 2 bases at J, with 10 bases between. CDR3 nucleotides: TGCGCCAGCAGTGGCGGGACTAACACCGGGGAGCTGTTTTTT. Protein sequence: CASSGGTNTGELFF.

The chain combines TRBV5-1 with TRBJ2-1; tentatively, D is TRBD2 (5 bases). CDR1 is SGHRS, CDR2 YFSETQ, per germline. This CDR3 has 11 residues. The V end lost 2 bases, the J end lost 8 bases, and 5 bases lay between the germline ends. CDR3 DNA sequence: TGCGCCAGCAGCTTCGGGGATGAGCAGTTCTTC. This codes for CASSFGDEQFF.

The chain carries TRBV27 and TRBJ2-7; TRBD1 is a possible D gene (5 bases). The CDR3 totals 13 residues. V was pared by 6 bases and J by 6 bases, with 15 bases between. The germline V gene encodes CDR1 MNHEY and CDR2 SMNVEV (reference sequence). The chain's CDR3 is CASRRSGLSEQYF. In DNA, the CDR3 is TGTGCCAGCAGAAGGTCAGGGCTGAGCGAGCAGTACTTC.

The gene calls are TRBV4-1 and TRBJ1-2; 7 nucleotides agree with TRBD1. The J segment lost 4 bases and the V segment lost 1 base, leaving 3 bases of the junction unmatched. CDR3 length: 14 residues. Germline V gene data show CDR1 as MGHRA and CDR2 as YSYEKL. For the CDR3, the DNA is TGCGCCAGCAGCCAAGGAGGGGGCGGCTATGGCTACACCTTC. Translating gives CASSQGGGGYGYTF.

The gene calls are TRBV7-7 and TRBJ2-5; weak D call: TRBD2 (6 bases). The CDR3 is 15 amino acids. The V end was cut by 5 bases, the J end by 4 bases, with 17 bases between. From germline, CDR1 is SSHAT and CDR2 FNYEAQ (reference sequence). CDR3 sequence (DNA): TGTGCCAGCAGCGGATACAAGGAGGGAGTAGAGACCCAGTACTTC. Amino acids: CASSGYKEGVETQYF.

The V gene is TRBV28, the J gene TRBJ2-5; 7 nucleotides align to TRBD1. CDR3 length: 15 residues. After removal of 5 bases from V and 5 bases from J, the junction contained 11 bases not matched to a gene. Germline CDR1 reads MDHEN; CDR2 reads SYDVKM. The CDR3 spells CASSQLDRSGETQYF. CDR3 nucleotides: TGTGCCAGCAGTCAACTGGACAGGTCGGGGGAGACCCAGTACTTC.

The chain joins TRBV6-4 to TRBJ2-1; 9 bases are shared with TRBD2. This CDR3 is built from 14 residues. In germline, CDR1 is MRHNA, CDR2 SNTAGT. V dropped 3 bases and J dropped 3; count of bases not matched to a gene: 0. CDR3 loop: CASSERGGYNEQFF. The CDR3 DNA follows: TGTGCCAGCAGTGAGCGGGGGGGCTACAATGAGCAGTTCTTC.